The present TCR beta chain was sequenced within a study of cytomegalovirus exposure and HLA in healthy donors. The CDR3 has 15 amino acids. Unmatched junction bases numbered 8, after V lost 9 bases and J lost 0 bases. CDR1 and CDR2 (germline): LNHDA, SQIVND (reference sequence). The PCR employed 60 Vbeta primers together with 13 Jbeta primers. TCRdb keeps only in-frame clones here, not all; method: immunoSEQ multiplex PCR. The table records 100,000 to 150,000 clones, around 78% of them present only once. This clone was observed a few times. The target antigen is unknown. Study-wide findings and caveats: Analysis performed later found more than 15,000 TCR beta sequences associated with HLA alleles at 0.05 false discovery rate. A later analysis found common viral pathogens apparently linked to several of the most significant clusters. Overall, around 150 TCR beta chains were annotated as cytomegalovirus-associated.

The specimen sequenced was PBMCs. This receptor was identified in a woman in her thirties or forties in good health and CMV-seronegative. The chain couples TRBV19 to TRBJ2-1; 7 nucleotides line up with TRBD1. The CDR3 region has the DNA TGTGCCAGCAAGGAGGACAGGAGCTCCTACAATGAGCAGTTCTTC. As protein: CASKEDRSSYNEQFF.